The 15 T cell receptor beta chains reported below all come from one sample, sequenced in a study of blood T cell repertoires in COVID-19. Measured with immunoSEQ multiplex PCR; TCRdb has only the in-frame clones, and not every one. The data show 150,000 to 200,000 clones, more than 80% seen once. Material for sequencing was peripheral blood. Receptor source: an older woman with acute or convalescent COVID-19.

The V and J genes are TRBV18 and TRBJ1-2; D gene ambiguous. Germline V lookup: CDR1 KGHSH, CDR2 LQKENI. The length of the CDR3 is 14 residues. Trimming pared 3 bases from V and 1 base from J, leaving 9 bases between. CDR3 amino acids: CASSPKTGNYGYTF. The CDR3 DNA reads TGTGCCAGCTCACCGAAGACGGGTAACTATGGCTACACCTTC.

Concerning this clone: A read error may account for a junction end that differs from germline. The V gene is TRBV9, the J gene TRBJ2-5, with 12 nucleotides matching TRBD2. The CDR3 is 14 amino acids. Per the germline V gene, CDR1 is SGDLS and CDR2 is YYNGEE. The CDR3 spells CASSATPTSGSVHF. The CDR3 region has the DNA TGTGCCAGCAGCGCAACCCCGACTAGCGGGAGTGTGCACTTC.

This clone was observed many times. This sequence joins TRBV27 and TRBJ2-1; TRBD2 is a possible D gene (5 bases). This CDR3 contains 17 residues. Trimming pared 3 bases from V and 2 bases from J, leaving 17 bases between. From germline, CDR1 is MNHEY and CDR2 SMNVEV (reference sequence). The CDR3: CASSFVVRESAYNEQFF. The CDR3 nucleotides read TGTGCCAGCAGTTTTGTAGTGAGGGAGAGTGCCTACAATGAGCAGTTCTTC.

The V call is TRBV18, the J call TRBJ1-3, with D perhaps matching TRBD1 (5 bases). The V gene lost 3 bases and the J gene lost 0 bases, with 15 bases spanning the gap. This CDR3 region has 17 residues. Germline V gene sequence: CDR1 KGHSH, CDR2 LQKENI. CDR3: CASSPPGGGLSGNTIYF. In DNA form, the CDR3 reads TGTGCCAGCTCACCTCCCGGCGGGGGTCTCTCTGGAAACACCATATATTTT. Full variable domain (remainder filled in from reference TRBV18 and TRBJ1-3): NAGVMQNPRHLVRRRGQEARLRCSPMKGHSHVYWYRQLPEEGLKFMVYLQKENIIDESGMPKERFSAEFPKEGPSILRIQQVVRGDSAAYFCASSPPGGGLSGNTIYFGEGSWLTVV.

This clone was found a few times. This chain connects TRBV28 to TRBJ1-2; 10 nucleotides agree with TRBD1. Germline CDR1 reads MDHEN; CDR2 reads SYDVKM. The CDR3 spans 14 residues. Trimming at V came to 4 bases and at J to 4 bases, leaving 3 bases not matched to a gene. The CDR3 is CASSSRTGGYGYTF. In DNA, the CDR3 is TGTGCCAGCAGTTCGCGGACAGGGGGCTATGGCTACACCTTC.

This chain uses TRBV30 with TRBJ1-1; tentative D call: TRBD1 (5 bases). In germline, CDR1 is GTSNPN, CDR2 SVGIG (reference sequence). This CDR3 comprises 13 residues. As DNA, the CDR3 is TGTGCAAACGGCGTCGGGGGAGGCACTGAAGCTTTCTTT. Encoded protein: CANGVGGGTEAFF. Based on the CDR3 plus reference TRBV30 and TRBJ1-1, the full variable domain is SQTIHQWPATLVQPVGSPLSLECTVEGTSNPNLYWYRQAAGRGLQLLFYSVGIGQISSEVPQNLSASRPQDRQFILSSKKLLLSDSGFYLCANGVGGGTEAFFGQGTRLTVV.

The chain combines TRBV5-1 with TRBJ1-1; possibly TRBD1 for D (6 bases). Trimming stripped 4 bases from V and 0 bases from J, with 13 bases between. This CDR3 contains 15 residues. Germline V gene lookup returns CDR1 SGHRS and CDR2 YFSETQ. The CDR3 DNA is TGCGCCAGCAGCGGGAGCGGACAGCTGAACACTGAAGCTTTCTTT. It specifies CASSGSGQLNTEAFF.

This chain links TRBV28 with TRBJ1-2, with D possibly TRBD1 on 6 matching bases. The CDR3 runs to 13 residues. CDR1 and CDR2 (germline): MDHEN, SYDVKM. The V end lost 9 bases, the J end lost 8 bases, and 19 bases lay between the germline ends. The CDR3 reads CASQGPGGRGYTF. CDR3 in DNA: TGTGCCAGTCAGGGGCCGGGCGGGCGCGGCTACACCTTC.

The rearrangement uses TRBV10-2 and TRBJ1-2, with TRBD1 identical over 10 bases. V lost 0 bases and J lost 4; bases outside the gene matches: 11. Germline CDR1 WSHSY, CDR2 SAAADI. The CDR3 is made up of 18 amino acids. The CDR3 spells CASSESGRTGGRGYGYTF. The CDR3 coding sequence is TGCGCCAGCAGTGAGTCTGGCAGGACAGGGGGGCGTGGCTATGGCTACACCTTC.

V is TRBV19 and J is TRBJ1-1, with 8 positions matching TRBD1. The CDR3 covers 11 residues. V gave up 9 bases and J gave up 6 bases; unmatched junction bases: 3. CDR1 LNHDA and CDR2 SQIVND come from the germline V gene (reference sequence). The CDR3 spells CASNRGAEAFF. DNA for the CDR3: TGTGCCAGCAACAGGGGGGCTGAAGCTTTCTTT.

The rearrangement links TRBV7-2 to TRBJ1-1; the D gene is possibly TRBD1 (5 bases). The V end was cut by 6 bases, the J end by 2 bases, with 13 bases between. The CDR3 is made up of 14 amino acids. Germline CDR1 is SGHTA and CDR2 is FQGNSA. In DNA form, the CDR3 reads TGTGCCAGCAGGGGGGGGTTGGGAAACACTGAAGCTTTCTTT. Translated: CASRGGLGNTEAFF.

The CDR3 sequence: CAWGDTYNEKLFF. CDR3 sequence (DNA): TGTGCCTGGGGGGACACCTATAATGAAAAACTGTTTTTT. The rearrangement joins TRBV30 to TRBJ1-4; D may be TRBD1 (6 bases). V gave up 5 bases and J gave up 4 bases, with 11 bases separating them. The CDR3 has 13 amino acids. In germline, CDR1 is GTSNPN, CDR2 SVGIG (reference sequence).

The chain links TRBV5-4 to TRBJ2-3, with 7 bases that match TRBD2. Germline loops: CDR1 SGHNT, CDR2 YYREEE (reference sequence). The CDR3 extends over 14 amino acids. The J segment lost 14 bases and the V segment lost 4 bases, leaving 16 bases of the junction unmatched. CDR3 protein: CASSTDQTSSSRYF. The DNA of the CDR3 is TGTGCCAGCAGCACCGATCAGACTAGCAGTTCTCGGTATTTT.

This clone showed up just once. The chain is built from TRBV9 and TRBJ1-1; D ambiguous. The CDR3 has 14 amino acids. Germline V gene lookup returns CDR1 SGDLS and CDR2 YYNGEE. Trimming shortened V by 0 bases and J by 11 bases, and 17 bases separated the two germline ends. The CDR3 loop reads CASSVATSFPEAFF. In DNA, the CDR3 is TGTGCCAGCAGCGTAGCTACGTCCTTCCCCGAGGCTTTCTTT.

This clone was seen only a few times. CDR3 nucleotides: TGTGCCAGCAGTTTACCCGGGACAGCCACAGATACGCAGTATTTT. It yields the protein CASSLPGTATDTQYF. The rearrangement uses TRBV28 and TRBJ2-3; TRBD1 agrees at 7 bases. CDR3 size: 15 residues. The germline V gene has CDR1 MDHEN and CDR2 SYDVKM. J lost 2 bases, V lost 2 bases, and 4 bases had no gene match. Supplemented by reference TRBV28 and TRBJ2-3, the full variable domain reads DVKVTQSSRYLVKRTGEKVFLECVQDMDHENMFWYRQDPGLGLRLIYFSYDVKMKEKGDIPEGYSVSREKKERFSLILESASTNQTSMYLCASSLPGTATDTQYFGPGTRLTVL.